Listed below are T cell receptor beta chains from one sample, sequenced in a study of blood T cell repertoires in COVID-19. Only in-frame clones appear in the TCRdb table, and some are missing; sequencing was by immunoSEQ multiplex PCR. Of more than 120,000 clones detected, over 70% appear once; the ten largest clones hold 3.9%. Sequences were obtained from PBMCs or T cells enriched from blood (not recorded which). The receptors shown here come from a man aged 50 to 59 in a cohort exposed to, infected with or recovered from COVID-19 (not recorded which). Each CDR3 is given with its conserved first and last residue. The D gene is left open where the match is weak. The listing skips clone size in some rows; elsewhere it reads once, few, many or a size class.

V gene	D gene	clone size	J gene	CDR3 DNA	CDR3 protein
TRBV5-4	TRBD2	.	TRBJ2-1	TGTGCCAGCAGCCAGGGACTAGCGGGGGGGCGCAATGAGCAGTTCTTC	CASSQGLAGGRNEQFF
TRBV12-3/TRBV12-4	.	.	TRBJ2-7	TGTGCCAGCAGTTTCGGAGCCCACTACGAGCAGTACTTC	CASSFGAHYEQYF
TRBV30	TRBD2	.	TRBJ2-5	TGTGCCTGGAGCGCTAGCGGGAGGGCGGGAGAGACCCAGTACTTC	CAWSASGRAGETQYF
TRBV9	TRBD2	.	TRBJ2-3	TGTGCCAGCAGCATGGGACTAACTAGCACAGATACGCAGTATTTT	CASSMGLTSTDTQYF
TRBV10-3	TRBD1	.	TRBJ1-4	TGTGCCATCAGTGAATCAGGGGGCCCTAATGAAAAACTGTTTTTT	CAISESGGPNEKLFF
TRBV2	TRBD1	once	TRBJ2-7	TGTGCCAGCGCATGGGGACAGGGGCCCTACGAGCAGTACTTC	CASAWGQGPYEQYF
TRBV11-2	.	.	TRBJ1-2	TGTGCCAGCAGCTTACAGGGGAGCGACTATGGCTACACCTTC	CASSLQGSDYGYTF
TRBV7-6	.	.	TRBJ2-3	TGTGCCAGCAGCTTAGGGGGGGGCGTGGGGACAGATACGCAGTATTTT	CASSLGGGVGTDTQYF
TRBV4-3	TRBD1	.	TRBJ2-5	TGCGCCAGCAGCCAAGATACAGGGGGTGTGGGGGAGACCCAGTACTTC	CASSQDTGGVGETQYF
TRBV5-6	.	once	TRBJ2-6	TGTGCCAGCAGCTCTCGACAGTACAGCTCTGGGGCCAACGTCCTGACTTTC	CASSSRQYSSGANVLTF
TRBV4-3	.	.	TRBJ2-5	TGCGCCAGCAGCCAATTCGGGGAGACCCAGTACTTC	CASSQFGETQYF
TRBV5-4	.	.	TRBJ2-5	TGTGCCAGCAGCTTTGGTCTTAGAGAGACCCAGTACTTC	CASSFGLRETQYF
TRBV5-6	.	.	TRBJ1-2	TGTGCCAGCAGCTTTGGGAGCAACTATGGCTACACCTTC	CASSFGSNYGYTF
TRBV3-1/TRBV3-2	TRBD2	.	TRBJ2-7	TGTGCCAGCAGCGCCGGGACTAGCGGGAGCTACGAGCAGTACTTC	CASSAGTSGSYEQYF
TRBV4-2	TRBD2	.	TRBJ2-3	TGTGCCAGCAGCCTGAGACTAGCGGCTGATACGCAGTATTTT	CASSLRLAADTQYF
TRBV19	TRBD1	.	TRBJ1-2	TGTGCCAGTAGACCCCGGACAGGGGTTAACTATGGCTACACCTTC	CASRPRTGVNYGYTF
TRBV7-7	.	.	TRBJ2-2	TGTGCCAGCAGCCGTCAGGCCATGAACACCGGGGAGCTGTTTTTT	CASSRQAMNTGELFF
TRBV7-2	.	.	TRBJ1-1	TGTGCCAGCAGTTCAAACAGGGTACTGAACACTGAAGCTTTCTTT	CASSSNRVLNTEAFF
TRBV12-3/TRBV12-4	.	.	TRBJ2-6	TGTGCCAGCACGAGCTCTGGGGCCAACGTCCTGACTTTC	CASTSSGANVLTF
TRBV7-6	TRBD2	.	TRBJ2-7	TGTGCCAGCAGCTTAGCTAGCGGGGTTACCTACGAGCAGTACTTC	CASSLASGVTYEQYF
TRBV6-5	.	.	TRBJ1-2	TGTGCCAGCAGCCCCCAGCACGGGAGTGGCTACACCTTC	CASSPQHGSGYTF
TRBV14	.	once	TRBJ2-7	TGTGCCAGCAGCCAGAGGATTACCTACGAGCAGTACTTC	CASSQRITYEQYF
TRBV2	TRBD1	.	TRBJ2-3	TGTGCCAGTAGGACAGGCCAGTCCACAGATACGCAGTATTTT	CASRTGQSTDTQYF
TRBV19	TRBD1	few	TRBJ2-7	TGTGCCAGTAGTGGGACAGGGACCTACGAGCAGTACTTC	CASSGTGTYEQYF
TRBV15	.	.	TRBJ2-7	TGTGCCACCAGCAGATATGGGAGTTCCTACGAGCAGTACTTC	CATSRYGSSYEQYF
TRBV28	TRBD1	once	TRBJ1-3	TGTGCCACCACTACCGGGACAGCTATTTACTCTGGAAACACCATATATTTT	CATTTGTAIYSGNTIYF
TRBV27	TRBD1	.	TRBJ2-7	TGTGCCAGCAGTTTATGGGGGACAGGGGGCGGGGAGCAGTACTTC	CASSLWGTGGGEQYF
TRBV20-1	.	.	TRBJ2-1	TGCAGTGCCCGACGGGGGATTGAGCAGTTCTTC	CSARRGIEQFF
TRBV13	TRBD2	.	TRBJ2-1	TGTGCCAGCAGCTTAAAGGCTAGCGGGGGATACAATGAGCAGTTCTTC	CASSLKASGGYNEQFF
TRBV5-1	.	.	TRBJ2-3	TGCGCCAGCAGCTTGGGCTCCGCGCTCTCCACAGATACGCAGTATTTT	CASSLGSALSTDTQYF
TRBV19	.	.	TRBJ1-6	TGTGCCAGTAGCGATGGCTCACCCCTCCACTTT	CASSDGSPLHF
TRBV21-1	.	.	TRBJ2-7	TGTGCCAGCGAGCGGGGGCCATCCTACGAGCAGTACTTC	CASERGPSYEQYF
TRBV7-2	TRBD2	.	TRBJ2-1	TGTGCCAGCAGCGGGGACTATTCCTACAATGAGCAGTTCTTC	CASSGDYSYNEQFF
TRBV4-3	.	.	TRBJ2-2	TGCGCCAGCAGCCAAATTGCCACGGTAAACACCGGGGAGCTGTTTTTT	CASSQIATVNTGELFF
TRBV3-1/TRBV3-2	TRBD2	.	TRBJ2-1	TGTGCCAGCAGCCAAGGCTCTAGCGGGAGAGGGGCCTTTGGCGTGCAGTTCTTC	CASSQGSSGRGAFGVQFF
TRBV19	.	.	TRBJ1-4	TGTGCCAGTAGTTCGGTTGCGACTAATGAAAAACTGTTTTTT	CASSSVATNEKLFF
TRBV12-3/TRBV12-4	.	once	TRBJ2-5	TGTGCCAGCAGTTTACGGGGAGAGACCCAGTACTTC	CASSLRGETQYF
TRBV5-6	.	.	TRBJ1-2	TGTGCCAGCAGCTCACTAGACTATGGCTACACCTTC	CASSSLDYGYTF
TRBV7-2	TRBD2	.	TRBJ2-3	TGTGCCAGCAGCCATGTCACCGGGCGGGGGGCAGGAGATACGCAGTATTTT	CASSHVTGRGAGDTQYF
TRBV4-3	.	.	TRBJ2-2	TGCGCCAGCAGCCTCCAGGTGGGGGGCACCGGGGAGCTGTTTTTT	CASSLQVGGTGELFF
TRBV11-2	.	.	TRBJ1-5	TGTGCCAGCAGCTTGTCTCTGGGAGATCAGCCCCAGCATTTT	CASSLSLGDQPQHF
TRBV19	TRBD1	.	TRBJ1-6	TGTGCCAGTAGGAGAAGGTCGGGACAGGATAATTCACCCCTCCACTTT	CASRRRSGQDNSPLHF
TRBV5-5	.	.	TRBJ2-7	TGTGCCAGCAGTTGGGGTAGCGGCTCCTACGAGCAGTACTTC	CASSWGSGSYEQYF
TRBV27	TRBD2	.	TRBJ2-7	TGTGCCAGCAGTCTGCGGGGACTAGTCTACGAGCAGTACTTC	CASSLRGLVYEQYF
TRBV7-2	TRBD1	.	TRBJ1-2	TGTGCCAGACGGGACAGGGAATATGGCTACACCTTC	CARRDREYGYTF
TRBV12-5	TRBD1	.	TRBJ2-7	TGTGCTAGTGGTCACCCCGGGACAGGACCAGTGCAGTACTTC	CASGHPGTGPVQYF
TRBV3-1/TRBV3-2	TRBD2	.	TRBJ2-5	TGTGCCAGCAGCCAAGGGACTAGCGTCCAAGAGACCCAGTACTTC	CASSQGTSVQETQYF